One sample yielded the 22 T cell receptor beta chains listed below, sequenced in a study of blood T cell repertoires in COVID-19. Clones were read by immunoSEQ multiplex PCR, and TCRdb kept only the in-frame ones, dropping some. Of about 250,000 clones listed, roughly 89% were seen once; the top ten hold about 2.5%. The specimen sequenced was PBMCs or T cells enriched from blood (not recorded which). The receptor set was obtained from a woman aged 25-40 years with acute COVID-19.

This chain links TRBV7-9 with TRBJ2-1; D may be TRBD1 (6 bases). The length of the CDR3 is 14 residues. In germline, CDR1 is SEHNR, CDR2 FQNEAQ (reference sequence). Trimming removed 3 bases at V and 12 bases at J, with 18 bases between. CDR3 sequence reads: CASSFHRENQLQFF. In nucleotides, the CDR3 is TGTGCCAGCAGCTTCCACAGGGAGAATCAGTTGCAGTTCTTC.

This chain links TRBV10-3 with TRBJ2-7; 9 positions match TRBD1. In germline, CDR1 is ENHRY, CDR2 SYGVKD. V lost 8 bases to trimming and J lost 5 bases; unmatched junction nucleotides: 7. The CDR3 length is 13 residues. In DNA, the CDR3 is TGTGCCATCGACGGACAGGGGACGGACGAGCAGTACTTC. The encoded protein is CAIDGQGTDEQYF.

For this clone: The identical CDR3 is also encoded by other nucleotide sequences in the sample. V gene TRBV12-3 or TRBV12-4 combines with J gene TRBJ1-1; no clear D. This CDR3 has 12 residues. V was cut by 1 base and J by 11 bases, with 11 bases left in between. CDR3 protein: CASSLVKGGAFF. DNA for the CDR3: TGTGCCAGCAGTTTAGTGAAGGGAGGGGCTTTCTTT.

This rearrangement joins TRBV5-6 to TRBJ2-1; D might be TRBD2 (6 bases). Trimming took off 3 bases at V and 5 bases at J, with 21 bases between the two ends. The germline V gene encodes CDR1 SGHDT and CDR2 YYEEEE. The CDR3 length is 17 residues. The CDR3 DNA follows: TGTGCCAGCAGCTCCTTCAAGGTTGGGGGGAGAGACAATGAGCAGTTCTTC. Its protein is CASSSFKVGGRDNEQFF.

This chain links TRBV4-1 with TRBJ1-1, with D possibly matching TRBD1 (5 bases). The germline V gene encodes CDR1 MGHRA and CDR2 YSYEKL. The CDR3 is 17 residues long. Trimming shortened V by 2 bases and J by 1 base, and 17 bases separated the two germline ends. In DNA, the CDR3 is TGCGCCAGCAGCCAATCCGGAACGAAGGGGCCGAACACTGAAGCTTTCTTT. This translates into CASSQSGTKGPNTEAFF.

In DNA form, the CDR3 reads TGTGCCATCAGTGGGACAGGGGGCTCTGGAAACACCATATATTTT. Protein product: CAISGTGGSGNTIYF. The rearrangement joins TRBV10-3 to TRBJ1-3; TRBD1 aligns across 10 bases. CDR1 and CDR2 from the germline V gene are ENHRY and SYGVKD. Germline trimming cut 4 bases from V and 0 bases from J; bases unmatched to any gene: 0. This CDR3 comprises 15 residues.

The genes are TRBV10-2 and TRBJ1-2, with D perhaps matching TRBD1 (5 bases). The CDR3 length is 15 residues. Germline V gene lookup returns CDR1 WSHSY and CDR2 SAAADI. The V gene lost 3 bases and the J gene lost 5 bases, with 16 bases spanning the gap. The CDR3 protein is CASSESQRGVYGYTF. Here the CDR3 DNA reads TGCGCCAGCAGTGAATCACAGCGGGGGGTATATGGCTACACCTTC.

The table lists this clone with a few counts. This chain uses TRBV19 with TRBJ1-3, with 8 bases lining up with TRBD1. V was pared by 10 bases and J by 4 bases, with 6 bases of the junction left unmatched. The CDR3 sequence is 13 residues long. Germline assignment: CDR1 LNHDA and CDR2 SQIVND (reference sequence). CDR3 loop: CATQGARGNTIYF. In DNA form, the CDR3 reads TGTGCCACCCAGGGGGCGAGAGGAAACACCATATATTTT.

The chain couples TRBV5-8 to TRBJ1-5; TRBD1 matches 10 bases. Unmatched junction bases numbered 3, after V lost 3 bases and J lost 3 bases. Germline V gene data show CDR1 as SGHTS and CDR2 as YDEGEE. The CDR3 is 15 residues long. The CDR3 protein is CASSWTGGPNQPQHF. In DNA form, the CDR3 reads TGTGCCAGCAGCTGGACAGGGGGGCCCAATCAGCCCCAGCATTTT.

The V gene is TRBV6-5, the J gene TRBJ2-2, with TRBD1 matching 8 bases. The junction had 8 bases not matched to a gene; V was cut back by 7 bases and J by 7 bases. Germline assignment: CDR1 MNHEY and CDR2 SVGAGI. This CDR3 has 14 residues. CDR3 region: CASTRRGPVGELFF. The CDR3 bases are TGTGCCAGCACACGCAGGGGGCCAGTCGGGGAGCTGTTTTTT.

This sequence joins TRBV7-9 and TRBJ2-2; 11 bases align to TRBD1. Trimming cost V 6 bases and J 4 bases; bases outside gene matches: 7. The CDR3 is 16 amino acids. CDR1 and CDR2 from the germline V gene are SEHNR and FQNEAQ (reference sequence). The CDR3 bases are TGTGCCAGCAGTGAATGGACAGGGGGCTTCACCGGGGAGCTGTTTTTT. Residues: CASSEWTGGFTGELFF.

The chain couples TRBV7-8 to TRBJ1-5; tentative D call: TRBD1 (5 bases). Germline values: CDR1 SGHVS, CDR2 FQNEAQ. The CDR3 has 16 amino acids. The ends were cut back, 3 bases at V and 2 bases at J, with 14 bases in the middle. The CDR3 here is CASSFLQGEGNQPQHF. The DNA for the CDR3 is TGTGCCAGCAGCTTCCTCCAGGGTGAAGGCAATCAGCCCCAGCATTTT.

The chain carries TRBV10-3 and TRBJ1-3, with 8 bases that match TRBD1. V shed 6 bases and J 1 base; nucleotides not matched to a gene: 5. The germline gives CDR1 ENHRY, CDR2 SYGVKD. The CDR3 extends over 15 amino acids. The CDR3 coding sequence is TGTGCCATCAGAACACGGACAGGGTCTGGAAACACCATATATTTT. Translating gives CAIRTRTGSGNTIYF.

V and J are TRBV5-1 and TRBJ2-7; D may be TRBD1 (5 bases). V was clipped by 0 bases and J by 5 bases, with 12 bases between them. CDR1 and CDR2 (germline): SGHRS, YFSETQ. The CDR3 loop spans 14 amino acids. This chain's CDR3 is CASSLVGQGDEQYF. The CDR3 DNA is TGCGCCAGCAGCTTGGTCGGTCAGGGTGACGAGCAGTACTTC.

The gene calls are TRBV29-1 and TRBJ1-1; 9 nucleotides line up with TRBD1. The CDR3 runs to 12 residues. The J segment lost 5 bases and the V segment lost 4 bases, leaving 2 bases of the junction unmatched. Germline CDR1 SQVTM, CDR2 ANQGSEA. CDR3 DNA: TGCAGCGTTGGAGACAGGGGGACTGAAGCTTTCTTT. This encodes CSVGDRGTEAFF. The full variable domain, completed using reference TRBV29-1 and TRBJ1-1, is SAVISQKPSRDICQRGTSLTIQCQVDSQVTMMFWYRQQPGQSLTLIATANQGSEATYESGFVIDKFPISRPNLTFSTLTVSNMSPEDSSIYLCSVGDRGTEAFFGQGTRLTVV.

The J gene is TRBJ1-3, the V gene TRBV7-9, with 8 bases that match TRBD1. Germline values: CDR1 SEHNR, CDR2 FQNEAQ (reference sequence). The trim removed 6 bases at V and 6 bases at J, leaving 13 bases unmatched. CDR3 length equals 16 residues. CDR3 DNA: TGTGCCAGCAGTACCTGGACAGGGAGGTTGGCAAACACCATATATTTT. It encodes CASSTWTGRLANTIYF.

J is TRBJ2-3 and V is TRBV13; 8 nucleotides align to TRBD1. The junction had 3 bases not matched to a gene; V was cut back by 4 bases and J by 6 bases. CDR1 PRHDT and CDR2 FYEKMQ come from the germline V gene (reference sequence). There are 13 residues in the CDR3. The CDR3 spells CASSYDRGDTQYF. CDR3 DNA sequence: TGTGCCAGCAGCTACGACAGGGGTGATACGCAGTATTTT.

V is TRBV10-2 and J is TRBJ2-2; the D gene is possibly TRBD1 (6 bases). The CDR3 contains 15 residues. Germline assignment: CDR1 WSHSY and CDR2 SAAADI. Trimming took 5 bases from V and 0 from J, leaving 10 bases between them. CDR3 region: CASSLSGANTGELFF. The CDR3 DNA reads TGCGCCAGCAGTCTATCAGGGGCGAACACCGGGGAGCTGTTTTTT.

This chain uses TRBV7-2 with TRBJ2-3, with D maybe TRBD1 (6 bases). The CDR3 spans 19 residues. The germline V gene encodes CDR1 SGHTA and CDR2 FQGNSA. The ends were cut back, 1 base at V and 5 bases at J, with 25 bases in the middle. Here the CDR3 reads CASSLVTTSGTPPQDTQYF. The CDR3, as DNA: TGTGCCAGCAGCTTAGTAACTACCTCCGGGACACCGCCTCAAGATACGCAGTATTTT. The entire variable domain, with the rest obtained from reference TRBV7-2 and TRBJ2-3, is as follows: GAGVSQSPSNKVTEKGKDVELRCDPISGHTALYWYRQSLGQGLEFLIYFQGNSAPDKSGLPSDRFSAERTGGSVSTLTIQRTQQEDSAVYLCASSLVTTSGTPPQDTQYFGPGTRLTVL.

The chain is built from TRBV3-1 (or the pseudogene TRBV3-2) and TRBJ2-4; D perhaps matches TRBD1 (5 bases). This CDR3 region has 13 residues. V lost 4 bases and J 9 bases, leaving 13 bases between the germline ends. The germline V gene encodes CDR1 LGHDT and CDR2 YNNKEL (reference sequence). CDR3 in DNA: TGTGCCAGCAGCCCGGCAGGAAGGGGCATTCAGTACTTC. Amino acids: CASSPAGRGIQYF.

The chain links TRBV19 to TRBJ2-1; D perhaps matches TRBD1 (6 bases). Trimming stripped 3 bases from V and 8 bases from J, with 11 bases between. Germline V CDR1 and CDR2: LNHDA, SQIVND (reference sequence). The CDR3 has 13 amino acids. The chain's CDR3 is CASSIGPGDEQFF. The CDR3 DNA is TGTGCCAGTAGTATCGGACCAGGGGATGAGCAGTTCTTC.

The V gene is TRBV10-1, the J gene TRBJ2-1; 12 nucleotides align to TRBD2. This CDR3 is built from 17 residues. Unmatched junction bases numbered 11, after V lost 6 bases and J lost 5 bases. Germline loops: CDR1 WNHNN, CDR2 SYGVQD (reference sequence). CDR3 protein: CASSSLPTSGGHNEQFF. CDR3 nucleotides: TGCGCCAGCAGCTCATTACCGACTAGCGGGGGCCACAATGAGCAGTTCTTC.